This T cell receptor (beta chain) was obtained from a study of CD8 T cells in Susac syndrome. Trimming at V came to 6 bases and at J to 4 bases, leaving 4 bases not matched to a gene. Germline V gene sequence: CDR1 LNHDA, CDR2 SQIVND (reference sequence). This CDR3 region has 13 residues. RNA in amounts of roughly 0.5 to 1 ug was reverse transcribed with random hexamers. The method of amplification for TCR beta CDR3 was immunoSEQ multiplex PCR, covering 54 Vbeta and 13 Jbeta. TCRdb called the immunoSEQ multiplex PCR reads again in MiXCR, with one record for every CDR3 protein. The table shows approximately 190,000 distinct CDR3 sequences, with approximately 96% occurring only once.

This TCR came from a human donor with Susac syndrome. Sequenced input: CD4+ T cells from PBMCs. J is TRBJ2-3 and V is TRBV19, with 7 nucleotides matching TRBD1. CDR3 region: CASSETGSDTQYF. In DNA form, the CDR3 reads TGTGCCAGTAGCGAGACAGGGTCAGATACGCAGTATTTT.